A selection of T cell receptor beta chains follows, all from one sample in a study of technical replicates of blood from several donors. Sequenced by immunoSEQ multiplex PCR; TCRdb stores in-frame clones only, minus some. Of more than 75,000 clones listed, about 94% are singletons. The sample comprised T cells isolated from PBMCs. The receptors shown here come from a human donor in good health. CDR3s leave out the opening cysteine and the closing phenylalanine or tryptophan. Clone size is shown for a subset of rows, as once, few, many or a class of expanded clone.

clone size | J gene | V gene | CDR3 length | CDR3 protein
few | TRBJ2-6 | TRBV29-1 | 13 | SVRYGGSGANVLT
. | TRBJ1-1 | TRBV4-2 | 13 | ASSQGTGGDTEAF
. | TRBJ2-5 | TRBV28 | 11 | ASSLEDWETQY
. | TRBJ2-2 | TRBV27 | 14 | ASLPRLAANTGELF
. | TRBJ1-1 | TRBV27 | 15 | ASSSPRQVGMNTEAF
once | TRBJ2-3 | TRBV6-1 | 12 | ASSVGSGTDTQY
. | TRBJ1-1 | TRBV18 | 10 | ASWEGGTEAF
. | TRBJ1-1 | TRBV30 | 13 | AWSAPPGVHTEAF
. | TRBJ2-1 | TRBV4-1 | 12 | ASSYSRGYNEQF
. | TRBJ2-7 | TRBV28 | 14 | ASSLLYRDRVYEQY
. | TRBJ2-7 | TRBV5-1 | 12 | ASSVRQGPDEQY
. | TRBJ1-2 | TRBV4-2 | 12 | ASSQPRQGDGYT
. | TRBJ1-1 | TRBV5-5 | 12 | ASSINRLLAEAF
. | TRBJ2-1 | TRBV7-2 | 13 | ASSFSTSVQNEQF
. | TRBJ2-7 | TRBV5-1 | 9 | ASSLAGEQY
. | TRBJ1-3 | TRBV18 | 13 | ASSTGVHSGNTIY
. | TRBJ2-5 | TRBV2 | 12 | ASRDDRGAGDQY
. | TRBJ2-1 | TRBV6-5 | 9 | ASNKRDEQF
. | TRBJ1-3 | TRBV25-1 | 11 | ASSEAGRNTIY
. | TRBJ1-2 | TRBV5-6 | 13 | ASSPRQTNRYGYT
. | TRBJ2-1 | TRBV28 | 10 | ASDDSEGEQF
. | TRBJ1-5 | TRBV30 | 10 | AWQGNNQPQH
. | TRBJ2-5 | TRBV5-4 | 9 | ASSRGETQY
. | TRBJ1-1 | TRBV30 | 13 | AWSVRDRGSSMTF
. | TRBJ1-5 | TRBV4-1 | 14 | ASSPIPGQFNQPQH
. | TRBJ2-1 | TRBV6-5 | 12 | ASSYEAGYNEQF
once | TRBJ2-2 | TRBV5-6 | 14 | ASSLQGGEDTGELF
. | TRBJ2-1 | TRBV4-1 | 14 | ASSIRTGREYNEQF
. | TRBJ2-7 | TRBV19 | 12 | ASSAGTGNYEQY
. | TRBJ2-7 | TRBV4-2 | 13 | ASSQALAGQYEQY
. | TRBJ1-2 | TRBV19 | 12 | ASRTRDSNYGYT
. | TRBJ2-7 | TRBV4-1 | 13 | ASSQVAGGSYEQY
. | TRBJ2-3 | TRBV28 | 11 | ASSRQGSDTQY
. | TRBJ2-7 | TRBV5-4 | 10 | ASSLRGPEQY
. | TRBJ1-2 | TRBV6-1 | 15 | ASSDNSGTVTNYGYT
. | TRBJ2-1 | TRBV7-7 | 12 | ASSLAGGYNEQF
once | TRBJ2-1 | TRBV5-4 | 11 | ASSLDPQYEQF
. | TRBJ2-3 | TRBV5-1 | 13 | ASSASGQYTDTQY
. | TRBJ2-7 | TRBV6-5 | 12 | ASSYSRSSYEQY
. | TRBJ1-3 | TRBV19 | 15 | ASSTLPLGSSGNTIY
. | TRBJ2-7 | TRBV7-2 | 13 | ASSTTGSLAAPEY
. | TRBJ2-7 | TRBV7-2 | 13 | ASSLGQGATGEQY
once | TRBJ2-7 | TRBV7-3 | 12 | ASSLIAGDYEQY
. | TRBJ1-1 | TRBV9 | 15 | ASSAHLATQGTAEAF
. | TRBJ2-2 | TRBV25-1 | 11 | ASSDSNTGELF
. | TRBJ2-7 | TRBV13 | 12 | ASSLEQGTYEQY
. | TRBJ2-2 | TRBV19 | 13 | ASSIDGGPAGELF
. | TRBJ2-2 | TRBV2 | 13 | ASSGREQRGGELF
. | TRBJ1-2 | TRBV9 | 12 | ASSVGGGSYGYT
. | TRBJ2-7 | TRBV27 | 12 | ASSHTGVLYEQY
. | TRBJ2-7 | TRBV4-1 | 14 | ASSQEGLRGPYEQY
. | TRBJ2-5 | TRBV10-3 | 13 | AISDGRRVGETQY
. | TRBJ1-2 | TRBV2 | 12 | ASSATGGDYGYT
. | TRBJ2-6 | TRBV7-3 | 15 | ASSSGQDYSGANVLT